These T cell receptor beta chains were read from a single sample in a study of Ad26.COV2.S vaccination and SARS-CoV-2 variants. Clones were read by immunoSEQ multiplex PCR, and TCRdb kept only the in-frame ones, dropping some. The sample carries some 320,000 clones, around 85% recorded once. This sample comprised peripheral blood, obtained in a trial of Ad26.COV2.S vaccine versus placebo. These receptors all come from a person aged 18 to 65 who received the Ad26.COV2.S COVID-19 vaccine or a placebo. The CDR3 runs from the conserved cysteine through the conserved F or W. Each record gives: clone size, J gene, V gene, D gene, CDR3 DNA, CDR3 protein. The D gene is left open where the match is weak. Clone size appears in some rows only: once, few, many, or a class for an expanded clone.

clone size: once; J gene: TRBJ1-1; V gene: TRBV7-9; D gene: TRBD1; CDR3 DNA: TGTGCCAGCAGCGTACCGGGACAGGGGGAGACTGAAGCTTTCTTT; CDR3 protein: CASSVPGQGETEAFF
clone size: .; J gene: TRBJ1-1; V gene: TRBV10-3; D gene: TRBD1; CDR3 DNA: TGTGCCATCAACGCCGGGACAGGGAGTCTCGGCACTGAAGCTTTCTTT; CDR3 protein: CAINAGTGSLGTEAFF
clone size: .; J gene: TRBJ2-5; V gene: TRBV13; D gene: TRBD2; CDR3 DNA: TGTGCCAGCAGCACGGGGACGGGGGGAGCGGAGACCCAGTACTTC; CDR3 protein: CASSTGTGGAETQYF
clone size: once; J gene: TRBJ2-3; V gene: TRBV21-1; D gene: .; CDR3 DNA: TGTGCCAGCAGCAAAGAAAGGCTGCAGAGCTTCACCAGCACAGATACGCAGTATTTT; CDR3 protein: CASSKERLQSFTSTDTQYF
clone size: .; J gene: TRBJ2-7; V gene: TRBV9; D gene: .; CDR3 DNA: TGTGCCAGCAGTGCAGGCCTCTCCTACGAGCAGTACTTC; CDR3 protein: CASSAGLSYEQYF
clone size: .; J gene: TRBJ2-2; V gene: TRBV19; D gene: TRBD2; CDR3 DNA: TGTGCCAGTAGTACGGGACTAGCGGGGCCCCGGAACACCGGGGAGCTGTTTTTT; CDR3 protein: CASSTGLAGPRNTGELFF
clone size: .; J gene: TRBJ2-2; V gene: TRBV18; D gene: .; CDR3 DNA: TGTGCCAGCTCACCCCCCCGCGGTACCGGGGAGCTGTTTTTT; CDR3 protein: CASSPPRGTGELFF
clone size: .; J gene: TRBJ2-2; V gene: TRBV2; D gene: TRBD2; CDR3 DNA: TGTGCCAGCAAGGGACTAGCGGGGGCCTCGAACACCGGGGAGCTGTTTTTT; CDR3 protein: CASKGLAGASNTGELFF
clone size: .; J gene: TRBJ2-7; V gene: TRBV4-1; D gene: .; CDR3 DNA: TGCGCCAGCAGCCAGCCGGGGGACTCCTACGAGCAGTACTTC; CDR3 protein: CASSQPGDSYEQYF
clone size: few; J gene: TRBJ2-1; V gene: TRBV6-5; D gene: TRBD1; CDR3 DNA: TGTGCCAGCAGTCCCAGGGGGCGACAAGACAATGAGCAGTTCTTC; CDR3 protein: CASSPRGRQDNEQFF
clone size: once; J gene: TRBJ2-3; V gene: TRBV4-1; D gene: TRBD2; CDR3 DNA: TGCGCCAGCAGCCAAGAGGGGGGGACAGATACGCAGTATTTT; CDR3 protein: CASSQEGGTDTQYF
clone size: .; J gene: TRBJ2-7; V gene: TRBV28; D gene: TRBD2; CDR3 DNA: TGTGCCAGCAGTTCTCAATTGCGGGGGGCTGATGAGCAGTACTTC; CDR3 protein: CASSSQLRGADEQYF
clone size: .; J gene: TRBJ2-7; V gene: TRBV12-3/TRBV12-4; D gene: .; CDR3 DNA: TGTGCCAGCAGAAAGCACTACGAGCAGTACTTC; CDR3 protein: CASRKHYEQYF
clone size: .; J gene: TRBJ1-6; V gene: TRBV5-1; D gene: .; CDR3 DNA: TGCGCCAGCAGCCCAAACTATGTGGGCATGGGTAATTCACCCCTCCACTTT; CDR3 protein: CASSPNYVGMGNSPLHF
clone size: once; J gene: TRBJ1-1; V gene: TRBV4-1; D gene: TRBD1; CDR3 DNA: TGCGCCAGCAGCCCACAGGGGCGGACTGAAGCTTTCTTT; CDR3 protein: CASSPQGRTEAFF
clone size: .; J gene: TRBJ1-5; V gene: TRBV28; D gene: .; CDR3 DNA: .; CDR3 protein: CASSLVGTGSDHF
clone size: .; J gene: TRBJ1-5; V gene: TRBV2; D gene: .; CDR3 DNA: TGTGCCAGCAGAAGGGATAATCAGCCCCAGCATTTT; CDR3 protein: CASRRDNQPQHF
clone size: .; J gene: TRBJ2-5; V gene: TRBV18; D gene: .; CDR3 DNA: TGTGCCAGCTCAACGGGAGTAAAAGAGACCCAGTACTTC; CDR3 protein: CASSTGVKETQYF
clone size: .; J gene: TRBJ2-3; V gene: TRBV11-3; D gene: .; CDR3 DNA: TGTGCCAGCAGCGGAGATTACACAGGGGGGGGCACAGATACGCAGTATTTT; CDR3 protein: CASSGDYTGGGTDTQYF
clone size: .; J gene: TRBJ2-2; V gene: TRBV3-1/TRBV3-2; D gene: .; CDR3 DNA: TGTGCCAGCAGCCAGCAGGGGAGGGACGGGGAGCTGTTTTTT; CDR3 protein: CASSQQGRDGELFF
clone size: .; J gene: TRBJ1-1; V gene: TRBV5-1; D gene: .; CDR3 DNA: TGCGCCAGCAGCGCGGACAGCATGAACACTGAAGCTTTCTTT; CDR3 protein: CASSADSMNTEAFF
clone size: .; J gene: TRBJ1-6; V gene: TRBV2; D gene: TRBD1; CDR3 DNA: TGTGCCAGCCAGGGGGGCGCCCTCCACTTT; CDR3 protein: CASQGGALHF
clone size: .; J gene: TRBJ2-7; V gene: TRBV7-3; D gene: TRBD2; CDR3 DNA: TGTGCCAGCAGCTTAACTAGCGGGGGGGACGAGCAGTACTTC; CDR3 protein: CASSLTSGGDEQYF
clone size: .; J gene: TRBJ1-2; V gene: TRBV18; D gene: .; CDR3 DNA: TGTGCCAGCTCACCACCGGACCGGTACTATGGCTACACCTTC; CDR3 protein: CASSPPDRYYGYTF
clone size: .; J gene: TRBJ1-1; V gene: TRBV9; D gene: .; CDR3 DNA: TGTGCCAGCAGCGTAGTTTTGGGACGAAACACTGAAGCTTTCTTT; CDR3 protein: CASSVVLGRNTEAFF
clone size: .; J gene: TRBJ1-1; V gene: TRBV28; D gene: TRBD1; CDR3 DNA: TGTGCCAGCAGTTTATTCCCCGGGACAGGGAACACTGAAGCTTTCTTT; CDR3 protein: CASSLFPGTGNTEAFF
clone size: once; J gene: TRBJ2-2; V gene: TRBV9; D gene: TRBD2; CDR3 DNA: TGTGCCAGCAGCGTTTCGGGGGGGCGTATCACCGGGGAGCTGTTTTTT; CDR3 protein: CASSVSGGRITGELFF
clone size: .; J gene: TRBJ1-2; V gene: TRBV24-1; D gene: .; CDR3 DNA: TGTGCCACCAGTCCCGGCGGTGGAGATGGCTACACCTTC; CDR3 protein: CATSPGGGDGYTF
clone size: .; J gene: TRBJ2-2; V gene: TRBV2; D gene: .; CDR3 DNA: TGTGCCAGCAGTCTGCAGATGAACACCGGGGAGCTGTTTTTT; CDR3 protein: CASSLQMNTGELFF
clone size: .; J gene: TRBJ2-5; V gene: TRBV5-1; D gene: TRBD2; CDR3 DNA: TGCGCCAGCAGCTTGGTGGCTAGCGGGGCCAAAGAGACCCAGTACTTC; CDR3 protein: CASSLVASGAKETQYF
clone size: once; J gene: TRBJ2-7; V gene: TRBV29-1; D gene: TRBD1; CDR3 DNA: TGCAGCGCCATGGGACAGTCCTACGAGCAGTACTTC; CDR3 protein: CSAMGQSYEQYF
clone size: .; J gene: TRBJ2-7; V gene: TRBV7-9; D gene: .; CDR3 DNA: TGTGCCATTGGGGACGGCTCCTACGAGCAGTACTTC; CDR3 protein: CAIGDGSYEQYF
clone size: few; J gene: TRBJ2-2; V gene: TRBV16; D gene: TRBD1; CDR3 DNA: TGTGCCAGCAGCCCCTATCGGACAGGTCGAGGGGACACCGGGGAGCTGTTTTTT; CDR3 protein: CASSPYRTGRGDTGELFF
clone size: once; J gene: TRBJ2-1; V gene: TRBV5-1; D gene: TRBD2; CDR3 DNA: TGCACCAGCAGCTCCCGTATGGGCGGGGGGGCCGATGAGCAGTTCTTC; CDR3 protein: CTSSSRMGGGADEQFF
clone size: .; J gene: TRBJ1-4; V gene: TRBV5-1; D gene: .; CDR3 DNA: TGCGCCAGCAACAATGAATTCCGGGACCCTCTGGATTTT; CDR3 protein: CASNNEFRDPLDF
clone size: .; J gene: TRBJ2-1; V gene: TRBV5-1; D gene: TRBD2; CDR3 DNA: TGCGCCAGCAGCGAACTAGCGGGGAGCTCCTACAATGAGCAGTTCTTC; CDR3 protein: CASSELAGSSYNEQFF
clone size: .; J gene: TRBJ2-5; V gene: TRBV7-3; D gene: .; CDR3 DNA: TGTGCCAGCAGCTGGAGGGTTGGGGAGACCCAGTACTTC; CDR3 protein: CASSWRVGETQYF
clone size: .; J gene: TRBJ2-7; V gene: TRBV12-5; D gene: .; CDR3 DNA: TGTGCTAGTGGTTTGACGTTCGGAGGGGGAAACTACGAGCAGTACTTC; CDR3 protein: CASGLTFGGGNYEQYF
clone size: once; J gene: TRBJ2-7; V gene: TRBV28; D gene: TRBD1; CDR3 DNA: TGTGCCAGCAGTACCCACGGGACAGCCTCCTACGAGCAGTACTTC; CDR3 protein: CASSTHGTASYEQYF
clone size: .; J gene: TRBJ2-3; V gene: TRBV6-1; D gene: .; CDR3 DNA: TGTGCCAGCAGTGAAATGCGGGGAATGGCAGATACGCAGTATTTT; CDR3 protein: CASSEMRGMADTQYF
clone size: .; J gene: TRBJ2-1; V gene: TRBV28; D gene: .; CDR3 DNA: TGTGCCAGCAGTTTAATCCGGGGGGCTTACAATGAGCAGTTCTTC; CDR3 protein: CASSLIRGAYNEQFF
clone size: .; J gene: TRBJ2-5; V gene: TRBV30; D gene: .; CDR3 DNA: TGTGCCTGGAGTGGAATGCTCGGGCCGCCTGAGGAGACCCAGTACTTC; CDR3 protein: CAWSGMLGPPEETQYF
clone size: .; J gene: TRBJ2-1; V gene: TRBV11-3; D gene: .; CDR3 DNA: TGTGCCAGCAGCTTAGACGGTGAGCAGTTCTTC; CDR3 protein: CASSLDGEQFF
clone size: .; J gene: TRBJ1-4; V gene: TRBV6-1; D gene: TRBD1; CDR3 DNA: TGTGCCAGCAGTGAGACCCCCCGGACAGGTAGTGAAACTAATGAAAAACTGTTTTTT; CDR3 protein: CASSETPRTGSETNEKLFF
clone size: once; J gene: TRBJ2-5; V gene: TRBV4-2; D gene: TRBD2; CDR3 DNA: TGTGCCAGCAGCCAAGGCCCGCTAGCGGGGGTTATTTCAGAGACCCAGTACTTC; CDR3 protein: CASSQGPLAGVISETQYF
clone size: .; J gene: TRBJ1-2; V gene: TRBV15; D gene: .; CDR3 DNA: TGTGCCACCAGCAGAGACCGGGGGTGGCAAAGCTATGGCTACACCTTC; CDR3 protein: CATSRDRGWQSYGYTF
clone size: .; J gene: TRBJ1-1; V gene: TRBV9; D gene: .; CDR3 DNA: TGTGCCAGCAGCGTAGCTAACACAGGAGAAGCTTTCTTT; CDR3 protein: CASSVANTGEAFF
clone size: .; J gene: TRBJ2-7; V gene: TRBV5-1; D gene: TRBD1; CDR3 DNA: TGCGCCAGCAGCTCTTGGACAGGCGTTAACGAGCAGTACTTC; CDR3 protein: CASSSWTGVNEQYF
clone size: .; J gene: TRBJ2-7; V gene: TRBV5-6; D gene: TRBD1; CDR3 DNA: TGTGCCAGCAGTCACAGGAATCTGCAGGGGGCCCACGAGCAGTACTTC; CDR3 protein: CASSHRNLQGAHEQYF
clone size: .; J gene: TRBJ2-1; V gene: TRBV6-4; D gene: TRBD2; CDR3 DNA: TGTGCCAGCAGTCCGGGACTAGCGGGTCACAATGAGCAGTTCTTC; CDR3 protein: CASSPGLAGHNEQFF